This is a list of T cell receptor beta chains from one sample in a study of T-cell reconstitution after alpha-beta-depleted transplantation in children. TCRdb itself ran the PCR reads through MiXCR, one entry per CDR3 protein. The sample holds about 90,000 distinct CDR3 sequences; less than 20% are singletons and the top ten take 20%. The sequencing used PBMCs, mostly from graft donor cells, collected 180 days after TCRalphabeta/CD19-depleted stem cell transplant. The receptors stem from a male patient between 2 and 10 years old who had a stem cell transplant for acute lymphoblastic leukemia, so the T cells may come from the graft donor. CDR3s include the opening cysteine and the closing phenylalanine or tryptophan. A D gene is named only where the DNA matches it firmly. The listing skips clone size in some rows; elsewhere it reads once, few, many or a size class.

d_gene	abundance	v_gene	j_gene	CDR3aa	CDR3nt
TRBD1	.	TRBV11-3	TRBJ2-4	CASSFKGPTGTGPLAKNIQYF	TGTGCCAGCAGCTTTAAAGGTCCAACCGGGACAGGGCCTCTAGCCAAAAACATTCAGTACTTC
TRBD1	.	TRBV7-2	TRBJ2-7	CASSLGDRLEQYF	TGTGCCAGCAGCTTAGGGGACAGGTTAGAGCAGTACTTC
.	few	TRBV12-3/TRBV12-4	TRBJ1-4	CASSLGAREKLFF	TGTGCCAGCAGTTTGGGGGCGCGTGAAAAACTGTTTTTT
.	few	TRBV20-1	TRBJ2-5	CSALRGRETQYF	TGCAGTGCGCTCCGGGGGAGAGAGACCCAGTACTTC
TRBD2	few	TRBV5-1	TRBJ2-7	CASSPSGGILYEQYF	TGCGCCAGCAGCCCCAGCGGGGGGATCCTCTACGAGCAGTACTTC
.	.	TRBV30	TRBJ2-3	CAWSEYTDTQYF	TGTGCCTGGAGTGAATACACAGATACGCAGTATTTT
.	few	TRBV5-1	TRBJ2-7	CASSFDLSSYEQYF	TGCGCCAGCAGCTTCGATCTCAGCTCCTACGAGCAGTACTTC
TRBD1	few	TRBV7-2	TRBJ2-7	CASRNRQGSYEQYF	TGTGCCAGCAGAAACAGACAGGGGTCCTACGAGCAGTACTTC
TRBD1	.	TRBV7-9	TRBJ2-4	CASSLNRGDKNIQYF	TGTGCCAGCAGCTTAAACAGGGGAGACAAAAACATTCAGTACTTC
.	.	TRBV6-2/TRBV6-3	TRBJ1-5	CASSYSNLVSSQPQHF	TGTGCCAGCAGTTACTCGAATCTAGTTTCGAGTCAGCCCCAGCATTTT
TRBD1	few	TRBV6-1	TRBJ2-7	CASSRDSVDYEQYF	TGTGCCAGCAGCCGGGACAGCGTTGACTACGAGCAGTACTTC
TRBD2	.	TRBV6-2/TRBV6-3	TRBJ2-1	CASSWRRRLAGGPQSSYNEQFF	TGTGCCAGCTCTTGGAGGCGTAGACTAGCGGGGGGGCCCCAAAGCTCCTACAATGAGCAGTTCTTC
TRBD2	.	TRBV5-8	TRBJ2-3	CASSTGTSGTTDTQYF	TGTGCCAGCAGCACGGGGACTAGCGGTACCACAGATACGCAGTATTTT
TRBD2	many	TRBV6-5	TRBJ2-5	CASSYSGGSETQYF	TGTGCCAGCAGCTATAGCGGGGGGTCAGAGACCCAGTACTTC
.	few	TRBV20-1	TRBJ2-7	CSARGGEQYF	TGCAGTGCTAGGGGGGGCGAGCAGTACTTC
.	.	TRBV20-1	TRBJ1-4	CSAGKFDEKLFF	TGCAGTGCTGGGAAGTTTGATGAAAAACTGTTTTTT
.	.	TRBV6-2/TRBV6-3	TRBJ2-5	CASTIRRGTQETQYF	TGTGCCAGCACCATTAGACGGGGGACACAAGAGACCCAGTACTTC
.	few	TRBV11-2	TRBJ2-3	CASSLDEKGSTDTQYF	TGTGCCAGCAGCTTAGATGAGAAGGGAAGCACAGATACGCAGTATTTT
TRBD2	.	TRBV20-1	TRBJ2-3	CSAPTSGVTDTQYF	TGCAGTGCACCGACTAGCGGGGTAACAGATACGCAGTATTTT
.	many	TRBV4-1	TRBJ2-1	CASSQYDGVPNEQFF	TGCGCCAGCAGCCAATACGACGGCGTGCCCAATGAGCAGTTCTTC
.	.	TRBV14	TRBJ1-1	CASSQVPLLGPFF	TGTGCCAGCAGCCAAGTTCCCCTTCTGGGACCTTTCTTT
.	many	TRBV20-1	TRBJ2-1	CSASLQSSYNEQFF	TGCAGTGCTAGCTTACAGAGCTCCTACAATGAGCAGTTCTTC
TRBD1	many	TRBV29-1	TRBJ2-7	CSAQRDRGRNEQYF	TGCAGCGCCCAAAGGGACAGGGGGCGGAACGAGCAGTACTTC
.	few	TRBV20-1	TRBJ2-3	CSSSRRGTDTQYF	TGCAGTTCGTCGAGGCGGGGCACAGATACGCAGTATTTT
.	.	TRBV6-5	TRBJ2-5	CASSYNHQETQYF	TGTGCCAGCAGTTACAACCACCAAGAGACCCAGTACTTC
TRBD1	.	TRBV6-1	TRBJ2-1	CASRTGLGNEQFF	TGTGCCAGCAGGACAGGGTTGGGCAATGAGCAGTTCTTC
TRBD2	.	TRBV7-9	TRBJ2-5	CASSYLYERGLETQYF	TGTGCCAGCAGCTACTTATACGAGCGGGGCCTAGAGACCCAGTACTTC
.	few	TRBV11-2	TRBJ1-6	CASGQGRDNSPLHF	TGTGCCAGCGGCCAGGGTCGCGATAATTCACCCCTCCACTTT
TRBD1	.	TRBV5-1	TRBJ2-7	CASSPGGTGVEQYF	TGCGCCAGCAGCCCGGGCGGGACAGGGGTCGAGCAGTACTTC
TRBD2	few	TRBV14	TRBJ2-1	CASSQLWRGSSSYNEQFF	TGTGCCAGCAGCCAACTATGGCGGGGGTCGAGCTCCTACAATGAGCAGTTCTTC
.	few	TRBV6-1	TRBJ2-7	CASSQPGSGEQYF	TGTGCCAGCAGTCAACCGGGCTCAGGGGAGCAGTACTTC
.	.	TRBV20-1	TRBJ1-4	CSARGRRWGNEKLFF	TGCAGTGCTAGAGGTCGACGCTGGGGTAATGAAAAACTGTTTTTT
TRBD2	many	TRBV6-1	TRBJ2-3	CASTERGGSTDTQYF	TGTGCCAGCACAGAGCGGGGGGGTAGCACAGATACGCAGTATTTT
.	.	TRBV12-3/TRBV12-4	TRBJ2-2	CASSLRPKERDRELFF	TGTGCCAGCAGTTTGCGTCCCAAGGAGAGGGATCGGGAGCTGTTTTTT
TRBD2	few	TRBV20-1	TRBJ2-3	CSARVAGAGTDTQYF	TGCAGTGCTAGAGTAGCGGGCGCCGGCACAGATACGCAGTATTTT
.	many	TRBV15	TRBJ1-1	CATSRESGRIFEAFF	TGTGCCACCAGCAGAGAATCGGGGCGGATATTTGAAGCTTTCTTT
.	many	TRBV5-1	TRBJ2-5	CASSSGQGGTETQYF	TGCGCCAGCAGCTCCGGGCAGGGGGGGACAGAGACCCAGTACTTC
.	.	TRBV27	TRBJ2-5	CASSPDLGQRKETQYF	TGTGCCAGCAGTCCTGACCTGGGACAAAGAAAGGAGACCCAGTACTTC
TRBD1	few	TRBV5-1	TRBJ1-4	CASSFRGQPVDEKLFF	TGCGCCAGCAGCTTTAGGGGACAGCCGGTCGATGAAAAACTGTTTTTT
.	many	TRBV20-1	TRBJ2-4	CSARGVMLGAKNIQYF	TGCAGTGCTAGAGGCGTTATGTTGGGAGCCAAAAACATTCAGTACTTC
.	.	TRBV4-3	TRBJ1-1	CASSQEPLRTEAFF	TGCGCCAGCAGCCAAGAGCCCTTGCGCACTGAAGCTTTCTTT
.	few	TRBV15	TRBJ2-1	CATSRVGQYNEQFF	TGTGCCACCAGCAGAGTGGGCCAATACAATGAGCAGTTCTTC
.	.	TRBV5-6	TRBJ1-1	CASSLTFNTEAFF	TGTGCCAGCAGCTTGACATTTAACACTGAAGCTTTCTTT
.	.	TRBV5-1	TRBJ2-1	CASSLEGGYTYNEQFF	TGCGCCAGCAGCTTGGAAGGAGGGTATACCTACAATGAGCAGTTCTTC
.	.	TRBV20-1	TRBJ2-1	CSARYRFLGEQFF	TGCAGTGCTAGGTACAGGTTTCTCGGTGAGCAGTTCTTC
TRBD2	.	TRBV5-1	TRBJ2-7	CASTLEPAGVTYEQYF	TGCGCCAGCACCTTGGAACCTGCGGGAGTTACCTACGAGCAGTACTTC
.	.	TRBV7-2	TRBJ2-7	CASSFPLGRGPIEQYF	TGTGCCAGCAGCTTTCCCCTGGGCAGGGGCCCCATCGAGCAGTACTTC
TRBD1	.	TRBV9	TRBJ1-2	CASSDLRQGPRYGYTF	TGTGCCAGCAGCGATCTACGACAGGGCCCGCGCTATGGCTACACCTTC
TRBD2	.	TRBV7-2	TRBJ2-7	CASSRLAGFYEQYF	TGTGCCAGCAGCCGACTAGCGGGGTTCTACGAGCAGTACTTC
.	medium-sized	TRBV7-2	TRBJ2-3	CASSRRGGFIQTDTQYF	TGTGCCAGCAGCCGGAGGGGGGGCTTTATCCAAACAGATACGCAGTATTTT
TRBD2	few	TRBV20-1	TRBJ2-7	CSAGTSGGRFEQYF	TGCAGTGCTGGAACTAGCGGGGGAAGATTCGAGCAGTACTTC